One sample yielded the 18 T cell receptor beta chains listed below, sequenced in a study of early T cells in non-severe SARS-CoV-2 infection. TCRdb analysed the 5' RACE reads with MiXCR anew, one entry per CDR3 protein. Seen here are about 94,000 distinct CDR3 sequences, roughly 13% observed once, and the top ten hold over 2%. Material for sequencing was whole blood. These receptors were obtained from an adult who was a healthcare worker with PCR-confirmed SARS-CoV-2 infection or an uninfected control (not recorded which).

This clonotype has only a few counts. This rearrangement joins TRBV21-1 to TRBJ2-1; the table's D call, TRBD2, has no DNA check behind it. TRBV21-1 is flagged as a pseudogene. The CDR3 loop spans 16 amino acids. The chain's CDR3 is CASSKGTSGGANEQFF. The CDR3 DNA reads as TGTGCCAGCAGCAAAGGGACTAGCGGGGGGGCAAATGAGCAGTTCTTC.

The chain couples TRBV28 to TRBJ1-3, with TRBD1 matching over 9 bases. Per germline, CDR1 MDHEN and CDR2 SYDVKM. The CDR3 covers 14 residues. V lost 7 bases and J lost 7; bases outside the gene matches: 8. CDR3 coding DNA: TGTGCCAGCACCCCTGGGACAGGGTCGAACACCATATATTTT. Translated, it gives CASTPGTGSNTIYF.

This clonotype was observed at least ten times. This chain joins TRBV4-3 and TRBJ2-5, with D perhaps being TRBD1 or TRBD2 (5 bases each). Germline CDR1 LGHNA, CDR2 YSLEER. V was pared by 0 bases and J by 4 bases, with 15 bases between. The CDR3 loop spans 16 amino acids. CDR3 region: CASSQERDLPGETQYF. CDR3 bases: TGCGCCAGCAGCCAAGAGAGGGACCTCCCCGGAGAGACCCAGTACTTC.

CDR3: CSPQLLGTQYF. The CDR3 DNA is TGCAGCCCTCAGCTCCTGGGTACGCAGTATTTT. The rearrangement uses TRBV29-1 and TRBJ2-3, with D uncertain. The CDR3 totals 11 residues. Trimming took 8 bases from V and 8 from J, leaving 14 bases between them. Germline CDR1 and CDR2: SQVTM and ANQGSEA.

This chain's CDR3 is CAGLNRGMNTEAFF. CDR3 coding DNA: TGTGCCGGACTTAACAGGGGAATGAACACTGAAGCTTTCTTT. The J gene is TRBJ1-1, the V gene TRBV6-1, with TRBD1 identical over 7 bases. The CDR3 extends over 14 amino acids. CDR1 is MNHNS and CDR2 is SASEGT in the germline V gene. With 11 bases clipped from V and 0 bases from J, the junction kept 9 bases outside the gene matches.

This clonotype turned up a few times. The chain recombines TRBV19 with TRBJ2-1, with D unresolved. The CDR3 runs 14 residues. Germline lookup yields CDR1 LNHDA and CDR2 SQIVND (reference sequence). The germline V and J ends were trimmed by 6 bases and 6 bases, with 15 bases remaining between them. CDR3 nucleotides: TGTGCCAGTAGGTCCCTCTTGTCGGGCAATGAGCAGTTCTTC. Protein sequence: CASRSLLSGNEQFF.

This clonotype occurred many times. The chain links TRBV11-2 to TRBJ2-1, with 8 bases identical to TRBD2. From germline, CDR1 is SGHAT and CDR2 FQNNGV. The CDR3 loop spans 15 amino acids. V trimming: 4 bases; J trimming: 7 bases; junction bases outside the gene matches: 9. As DNA, the CDR3 is TGTGCCAGCAGCTCTACGGGGGGGCCTTATAATGAGCAGTTCTTC. It translates to CASSSTGGPYNEQFF.

The chain employs TRBV4-1 and TRBJ1-6, with D possibly TRBD1 on 5 matching bases. Trimming removed 1 base from V and 9 bases from J, with 19 bases in between. The CDR3 spans 17 residues. From germline, CDR1 is MGHRA and CDR2 YSYEKL. The chain's CDR3 is CASSQGFMGTIRSPLHF. CDR3 in DNA: TGCGCCAGCAGCCAAGGTTTTATGGGGACCATTCGTTCACCCCTCCACTTT.

The chain recombines TRBV28 with TRBJ1-2, with 8 bases that match TRBD1. Trimming took 8 bases from V and 8 from J; bases not matched to a gene: 13. From germline, CDR1 is MDHEN and CDR2 SYDVKM. The CDR3 covers 14 residues. This chain's CDR3 is CASASTGASQGYTF. The CDR3 region has the DNA TGTGCCAGCGCGTCGACAGGGGCAAGCCAGGGCTACACCTTC.

V and J are TRBV6-1 and TRBJ1-1; 8 bases line up with TRBD1. V lost 7 bases to trimming and J lost 10 bases; unmatched junction nucleotides: 11. This CDR3 contains 13 residues. Looked up from germline, CDR1 is MNHNS and CDR2 is SASEGT. CDR3 residues: CASISDRGGIAFF. Here the CDR3 DNA reads TGTGCCAGCATATCAGACAGGGGTGGCATAGCTTTCTTT.

The genes are TRBV5-1 and TRBJ1-2; D ambiguous. CDR1 is SGHRS and CDR2 is YFSETQ in the germline V gene. The CDR3 has 13 residues. V was pared by 2 bases and J by 5 bases, with 10 bases between. In DNA form, the CDR3 reads TGCGCCAGCAGCTTAGAGGGTCTGTATGGCTACACCTTC. As protein: CASSLEGLYGYTF.

The rearrangement links TRBV12-3 or TRBV12-4 to TRBJ1-5, with TRBD1 as a possible D gene (5 bases). CDR3 length: 16 amino acids. V lost 8 bases, J lost 1 base, and 18 bases lay in between. CDR3 sequence: CASHLSGKSSNQPQHF. The CDR3 coding sequence is TGTGCCAGCCACCTTTCAGGGAAGAGCAGCAATCAGCCCCAGCATTTT.

This rearrangement joins TRBV7-2 to TRBJ2-1; 10 bases agree with TRBD2. Germline V gene sequence: CDR1 SGHTA, CDR2 FQGNSA. V lost 0 bases and J lost 6; bases outside the gene matches: 8. This CDR3 spans 17 amino acids. This CDR3 reads CASSLALSGGAVNEQFF. The CDR3 DNA is TGTGCCAGCAGCTTAGCGCTCAGCGGGGGGGCCGTCAATGAGCAGTTCTTC.

The sample holds many counts of this clonotype. V usage is TRBV29-1 and J usage is TRBJ1-5; a possible D gene is TRBD1 (6 bases). V was shortened by 6 bases and J by 4 bases, with 13 bases between the two germline ends. In germline, CDR1 is SQVTM, CDR2 ANQGSEA. The CDR3 loop spans 13 amino acids. CDR3 sequence: CSVSTGYNQPQHF. In DNA form, the CDR3 reads TGCAGCGTCTCTACAGGGTATAATCAGCCCCAGCATTTT.

The CDR3 DNA sequence: TGTGCCAGCAGTCAGCGGGGAAACGCCCGAGGCGGGGAGCAGTACTTC. Its translation: CASSQRGNARGGEQYF. The J gene is TRBJ2-7, the V gene TRBV12-3 or TRBV12-4; 7 positions agree with TRBD2. V was pared by 5 bases and J by 7 bases, with 17 bases of the junction left unmatched. The CDR3 has 16 amino acids.

This clonotype was observed many times. The rearrangement links TRBV29-1 to TRBJ2-7, with D perhaps being TRBD1 or TRBD2 (5 bases each). The V and J ends lost 6 bases and 7 bases respectively, with 10 bases between them. The CDR3 spans 10 residues. Germline V lookup: CDR1 SQVTM, CDR2 ANQGSEA. As DNA, the CDR3 is TGCAGCGTGGGGGAACGGGAGCAGTACTTC. Encoded protein: CSVGEREQYF.

V is TRBV6-6 and J is TRBJ1-6; no clear D gene. The CDR3 totals 14 residues. Trimming stripped 0 bases from V and 17 bases from J, with 17 bases between. From germline, CDR1 is MNHNY and CDR2 SVGAGI (reference sequence). The CDR3 spells CASSYSEVAKIFHF. CDR3 coding DNA: TGTGCCAGCAGTTACTCGGAGGTGGCCAAGATCTTCCACTTT.

This clonotype occurred many times. The gene calls are TRBV6-6 and TRBJ2-7; 8 bases are a match to TRBD1. The CDR3 length is 15 residues. The V and J ends lost 8 bases and 2 bases, in that order; junction bases with no gene match: 11. Germline V gene sequence: CDR1 MNHNY, CDR2 SVGAGI (reference sequence). DNA of the CDR3: TGTGCCAGCCGTCTTGGACAGGGATTTGCCTACGAGCAGTACTTC. This codes for CASRLGQGFAYEQYF.